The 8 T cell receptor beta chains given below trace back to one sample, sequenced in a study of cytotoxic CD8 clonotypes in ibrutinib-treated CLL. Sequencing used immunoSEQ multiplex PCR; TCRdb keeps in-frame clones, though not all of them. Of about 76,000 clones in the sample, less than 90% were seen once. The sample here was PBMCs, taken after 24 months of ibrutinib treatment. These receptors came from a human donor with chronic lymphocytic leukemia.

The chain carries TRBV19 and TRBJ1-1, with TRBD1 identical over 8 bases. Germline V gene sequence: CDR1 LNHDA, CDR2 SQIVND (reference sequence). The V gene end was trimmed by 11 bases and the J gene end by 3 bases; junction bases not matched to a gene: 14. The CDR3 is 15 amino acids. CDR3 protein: CASRATGEDYTEAFF. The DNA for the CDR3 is TGTGCCTCACGCGCGACAGGGGAGGATTACACTGAAGCTTTCTTT.

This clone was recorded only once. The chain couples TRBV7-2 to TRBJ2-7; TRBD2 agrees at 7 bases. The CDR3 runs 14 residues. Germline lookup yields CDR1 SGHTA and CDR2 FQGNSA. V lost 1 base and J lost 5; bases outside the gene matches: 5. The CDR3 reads CASSLDPGGNEQYF. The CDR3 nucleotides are TGTGCCAGCAGCTTAGACCCGGGAGGAAACGAGCAGTACTTC.

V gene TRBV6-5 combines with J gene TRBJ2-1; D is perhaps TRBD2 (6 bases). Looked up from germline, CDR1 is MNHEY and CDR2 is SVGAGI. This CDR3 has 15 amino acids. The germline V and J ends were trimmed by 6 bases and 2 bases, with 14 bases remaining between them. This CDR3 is CASRQDYLPYNEQFF. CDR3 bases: TGTGCCAGCAGGCAGGACTACCTTCCCTACAATGAGCAGTTCTTC.

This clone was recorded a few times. CDR3 residues: CASSGATGSTGELFF. The DNA of the CDR3 is TGTGCCAGCAGCGGGGCTACAGGCTCCACCGGGGAGCTGTTTTTT. The chain employs TRBV5-4 and TRBJ2-2; possibly TRBD1 for D (5 bases). Germline V gene lookup returns CDR1 SGHNT and CDR2 YYREEE (reference sequence). Trimming shortened V by 4 bases and J by 4 bases, and 14 bases separated the two germline ends. The CDR3 is 15 amino acids.

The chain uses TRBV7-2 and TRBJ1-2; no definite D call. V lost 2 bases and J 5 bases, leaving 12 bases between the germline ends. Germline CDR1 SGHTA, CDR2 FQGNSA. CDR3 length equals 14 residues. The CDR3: CASSLNARGYGYTF. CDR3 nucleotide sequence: TGTGCCAGCAGCTTAAATGCCCGGGGTTATGGCTACACCTTC. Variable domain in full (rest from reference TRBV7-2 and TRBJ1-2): GAGVSQSPSNKVTEKGKDVELRCDPISGHTALYWYRQSLGQGLEFLIYFQGNSAPDKSGLPSDRFSAERTGGSVSTLTIQRTQQEDSAVYLCASSLNARGYGYTFGSGTRLTVV.

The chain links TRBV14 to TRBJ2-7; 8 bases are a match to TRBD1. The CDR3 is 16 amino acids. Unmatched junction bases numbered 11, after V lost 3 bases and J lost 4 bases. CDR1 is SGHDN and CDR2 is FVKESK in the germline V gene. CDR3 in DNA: TGTGCCAGCAGCCACCGATACGACAGGGGTGGTTACGAGCAGTACTTC. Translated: CASSHRYDRGGYEQYF.

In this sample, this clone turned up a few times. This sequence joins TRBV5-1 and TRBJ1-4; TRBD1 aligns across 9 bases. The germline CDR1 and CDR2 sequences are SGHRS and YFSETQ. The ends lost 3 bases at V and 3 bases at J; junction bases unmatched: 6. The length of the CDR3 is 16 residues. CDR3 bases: TGCGCCAGCAGCTCGGACAGGGGAAGGGCTAATGAAAAACTGTTTTTT. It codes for CASSSDRGRANEKLFF.

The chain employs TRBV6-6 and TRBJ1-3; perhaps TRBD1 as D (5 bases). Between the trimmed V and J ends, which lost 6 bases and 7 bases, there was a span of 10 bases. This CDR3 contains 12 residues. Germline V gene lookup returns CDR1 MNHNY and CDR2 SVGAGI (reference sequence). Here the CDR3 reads CASRGGRNTIYF. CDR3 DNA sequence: TGTGCCAGCAGGGGGGGTCGGAACACCATATATTTT.